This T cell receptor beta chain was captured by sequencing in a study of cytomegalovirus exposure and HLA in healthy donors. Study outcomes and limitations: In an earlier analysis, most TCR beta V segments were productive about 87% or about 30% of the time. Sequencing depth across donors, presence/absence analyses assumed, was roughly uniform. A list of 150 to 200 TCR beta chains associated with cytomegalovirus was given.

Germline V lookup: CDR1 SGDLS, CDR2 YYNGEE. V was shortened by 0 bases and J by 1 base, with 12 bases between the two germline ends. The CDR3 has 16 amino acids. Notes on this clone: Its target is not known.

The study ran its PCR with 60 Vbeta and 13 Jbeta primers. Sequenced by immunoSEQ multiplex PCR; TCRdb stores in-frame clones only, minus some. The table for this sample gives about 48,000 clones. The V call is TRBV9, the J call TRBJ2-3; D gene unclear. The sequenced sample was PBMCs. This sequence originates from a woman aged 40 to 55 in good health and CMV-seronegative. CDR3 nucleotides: TGTGCCAGCAGCGTAGTCGGAGCCCTGGGCACAGATACGCAGTATTTT. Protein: CASSVVGALGTDTQYF.